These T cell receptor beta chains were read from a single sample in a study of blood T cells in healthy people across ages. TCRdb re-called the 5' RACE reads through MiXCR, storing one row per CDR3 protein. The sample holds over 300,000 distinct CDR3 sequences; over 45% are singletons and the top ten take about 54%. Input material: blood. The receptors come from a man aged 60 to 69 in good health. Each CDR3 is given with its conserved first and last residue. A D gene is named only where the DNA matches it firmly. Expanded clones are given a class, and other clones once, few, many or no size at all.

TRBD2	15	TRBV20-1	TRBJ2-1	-	TGCAGTGCTTCACTAGCGGGGCGTGGGATTGATGAGCAGTTCTTC	CSASLAGRGIDEQFF
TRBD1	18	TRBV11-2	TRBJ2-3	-	TGTGCCAGCAGCTTAGCCACCGGGACAGGCAAAAACACAGATACGCAGTATTTT	CASSLATGTGKNTDTQYF
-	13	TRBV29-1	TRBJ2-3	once	TGCAGCGTTGCTTACGGGAAGGCAGATACGCAGTATTTT	CSVAYGKADTQYF
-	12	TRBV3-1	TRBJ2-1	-	TGTGCCAGCAGCCTTCTGATAAATGAGCAGTTCTTC	CASSLLINEQFF
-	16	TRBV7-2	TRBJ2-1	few	TGTGCCAGCAGCTTGGGTGGGGGGCGGCCCTACAATGAGCAGTTCTTC	CASSLGGGRPYNEQFF
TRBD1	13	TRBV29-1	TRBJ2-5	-	TGCAGCGTTGAGCCAGGGGGCAAAGAGACCCAGTACTTC	CSVEPGGKETQYF
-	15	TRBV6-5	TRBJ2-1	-	TGTGCCAGCACGCATCTACCGCGACCTAACAATGAGCAGTTCTTC	CASTHLPRPNNEQFF
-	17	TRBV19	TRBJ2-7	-	TGTGCCAGTAGTTCTTATCCCGGGACCGCGAGCTCCTACGAGCAGTACTTC	CASSSYPGTASSYEQYF
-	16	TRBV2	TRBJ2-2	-	TGTGCCAGTACCCGGGACGGGACACCGAACACCGGGGAGCTGTTTTTT	CASTRDGTPNTGELFF
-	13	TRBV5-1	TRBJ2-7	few	TGCGCCAGCAGCTTGGAGCCCCACTACGAGCAGTACTTC	CASSLEPHYEQYF
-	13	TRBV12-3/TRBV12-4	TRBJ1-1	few	TGTGCCAGCAGTTCCGCCAGGCGGGCGGAAGCTTTCTTT	CASSSARRAEAFF
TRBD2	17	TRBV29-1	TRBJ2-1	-	TGCAGCGTTGAAGGGAGCGGGGGCGTGGGCCAAGGCAATGAGCAGTTCTTC	CSVEGSGGVGQGNEQFF
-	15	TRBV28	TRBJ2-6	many	TGTGCCAGCAGTTTAAGGGGCTCTGGGGCCAACGTCCTGACTTTC	CASSLRGSGANVLTF
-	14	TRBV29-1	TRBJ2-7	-	TGCAGCGTTGAGGGGGCAATTTTGTGGAATGAGCAGTACTTC	CSVEGAILWNEQYF
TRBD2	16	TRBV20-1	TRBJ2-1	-	TGCAGTGCTGTACTGAATAGCGGGGGGGCGTACAATGAGCAGTTCTTC	CSAVLNSGGAYNEQFF
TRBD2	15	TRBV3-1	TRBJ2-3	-	TGTGCCAGCAGCGCCGCGGCTAGCGGATCAGATACGCAGTATTTT	CASSAAASGSDTQYF
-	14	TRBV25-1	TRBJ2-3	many	TGTGCCAGCAGTGGGAGCGCCGCGGCGGATACGCAGTATTTT	CASSGSAAADTQYF
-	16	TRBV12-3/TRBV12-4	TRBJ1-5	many	TGTGCCAGCAGCTCGGTGGGGGTGTTGAGGAATCAGCCCCAGCATTTT	CASSSVGVLRNQPQHF
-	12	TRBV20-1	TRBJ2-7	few	TGCAGTGCTAGTATGGGACCTGGCGAGCAGTACTTC	CSASMGPGEQYF
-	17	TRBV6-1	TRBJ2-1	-	TGTGCCAGCAGGCCATGGATAACAGCAGGCTCCTACAATGAGCAGTTCTTC	CASRPWITAGSYNEQFF
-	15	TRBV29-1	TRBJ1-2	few	TGCAGCGTTGAATCCCGAACAAGTTATAACTATGGCTACACCTTC	CSVESRTSYNYGYTF
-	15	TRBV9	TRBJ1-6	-	TGTGCCAGCAGCGTAGACCCCGGGGGCGGTTCACCCCTCCACTTT	CASSVDPGGGSPLHF
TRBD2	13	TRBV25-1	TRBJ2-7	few	TGTGCCAGCACCGGGGGGGTCCCCTACGAGCAGTACTTC	CASTGGVPYEQYF
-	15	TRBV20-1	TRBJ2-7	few	TGCAGTGCTAGAGATCGATGGGGGACCCTTGGGGCCCAGTACTTC	CSARDRWGTLGAQYF
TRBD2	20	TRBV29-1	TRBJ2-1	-	TGCAGCGTTGAAGGGGGTTCCGGGACTAGCGGGAGGTTTTCCTACAATGAGCAGTTCTTC	CSVEGGSGTSGRFSYNEQFF
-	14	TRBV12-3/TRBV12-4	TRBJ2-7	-	TGTGCCAGCAGTTTAAAGGGTACAGTAGGCGAGCAGTACTTC	CASSLKGTVGEQYF
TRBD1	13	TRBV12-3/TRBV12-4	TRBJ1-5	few	TGTGCCAGCGTCAGGGGGCGCGGGCAGCCCCAGCATTTT	CASVRGRGQPQHF
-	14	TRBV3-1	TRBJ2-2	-	TGTGCCAGCAGCCAAGCTTATGACACCGGGGAGCTGTTTTTT	CASSQAYDTGELFF
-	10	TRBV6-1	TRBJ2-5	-	TGTGCCAGCAACCGGGATGAGCAGTACTTC	CASNRDEQYF
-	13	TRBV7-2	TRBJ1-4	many	TGTGCCAGCAGCTTAAGACGTAATGAAAAACTGTTTTTT	CASSLRRNEKLFF
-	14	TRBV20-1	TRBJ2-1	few	TGCAGTGCTAGAGTAACAGGGTCCTACAATGAGCAGTTCTTC	CSARVTGSYNEQFF
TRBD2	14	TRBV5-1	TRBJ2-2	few	TGCGCCAGCAGCCCCGGGACTAGGACCGGGGAGCTGTTTTTT	CASSPGTRTGELFF
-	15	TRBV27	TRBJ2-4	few	TGTGCCAGCAGTTTATCGCGAGCGACCAAAAACATTCAGTACTTC	CASSLSRATKNIQYF
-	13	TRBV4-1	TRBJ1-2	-	TGCGCCAGCAGCCCTTATGGTTTAACGGACTACACCTTC	CASSPYGLTDYTF
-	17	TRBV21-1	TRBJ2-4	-	TGTGCCAGCAGTGAGGGGGACACCATTTTTGGCAAAAACATTCAGTACTTC	CASSEGDTIFGKNIQYF
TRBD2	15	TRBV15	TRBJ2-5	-	TGTGCCACCAGCAGAGATCTAGGAAAAGCGGGAGAGCAGTACTTC	CATSRDLGKAGEQYF
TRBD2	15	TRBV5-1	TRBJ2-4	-	TGCGCCAGCAGCTTGGTAGCGGGGGCCCAAGGGGAGCAGTACTTC	CASSLVAGAQGEQYF
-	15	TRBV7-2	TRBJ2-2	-	TGTGCCAGCAGCTTACTGGCCCGAGGCACCGGGGAGCTGTTTTTT	CASSLLARGTGELFF
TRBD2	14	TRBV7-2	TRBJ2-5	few	TGTGCCAGCAGCCCGCCGGGACTAGAAGAGACCCAGTACTTC	CASSPPGLEETQYF
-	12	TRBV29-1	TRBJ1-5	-	TGCAGCATTACCCACTGGGATCAGCCCCAGCATTTT	CSITHWDQPQHF
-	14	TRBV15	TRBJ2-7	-	TGTGCCACCAACCGGGGAACAGGGATTTACGAGCAGTACTTC	CATNRGTGIYEQYF
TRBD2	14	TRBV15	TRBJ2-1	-	TGTGCCACCAGCAGGGGGGGGGAAAGCAGTGAGCAGTTCTTC	CATSRGGESSEQFF
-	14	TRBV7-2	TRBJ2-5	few	TGTGCCAGCAGCTTATTGGTGAGAGGAGAGACCCAGTACTTC	CASSLLVRGETQYF
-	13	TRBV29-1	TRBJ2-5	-	TGCAGCGTTGAATGGAGTATGGGAGAGACCCAGTACTTC	CSVEWSMGETQYF
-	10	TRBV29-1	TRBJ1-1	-	TGCAGCGCGGGGACGGGTGATGCTTTCTTT	CSAGTGDAFF
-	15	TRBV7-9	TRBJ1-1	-	TGTGCCAGCCTAGGGAGAGGTACGGTGAACACTGAAGCTTTCTTT	CASLGRGTVNTEAFF
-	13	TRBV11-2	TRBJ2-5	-	TGTGCCAGCAGCACGGACTGGGGGGAGACCCAGTACTTC	CASSTDWGETQYF
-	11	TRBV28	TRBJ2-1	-	TGTGCCAGCAGTCCCCTTTTGAAGCAGTTCTTC	CASSPLLKQFF
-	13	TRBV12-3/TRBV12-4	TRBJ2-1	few	TGTGCCAGCAGTTTAAGGGCAGTCAATGAGCAGTTCTTC	CASSLRAVNEQFF
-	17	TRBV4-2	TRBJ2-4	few	TGTGCCAGCAGCCAAACGGGGGGCGGCGTAGCCAAAAACATTCAGTACTTC	CASSQTGGGVAKNIQYF